Below are 16 T cell receptor beta chains sequenced from a single sample in a study of OX40 agonist ivuxolimab in advanced cancers. Profiled with immunoSEQ multiplex PCR; TCRdb holds only in-frame clones, not every one. The data contain 100,000 to 150,000 clones, over 85% of them singletons. The material was CD4+ or CD8+ T cells sorted from blood, obtained in a trial of the OX40 agonist ivuxolimab. These receptors were collected from an adult with an advanced solid tumor such as melanoma, head and neck, liver or kidney cancer.

The chain links TRBV5-5 to TRBJ2-7; D assignment may be TRBD1 or TRBD2 (6 bases each). The germline V gene encodes CDR1 SGHKS and CDR2 YYEKEE (reference sequence). V was pared by 1 base and J by 4 bases, with 15 bases between. The CDR3 totals 15 residues. This CDR3 is CASSLRSGGRYEQYF. CDR3 DNA: TGTGCCAGCAGCTTGAGGTCCGGGGGCAGGTACGAGCAGTACTTC.

This chain connects TRBV30 to TRBJ1-3; D is undetermined. Germline CDR1 and CDR2: GTSNPN and SVGIG (reference sequence). The CDR3 is made up of 12 amino acids. V dropped 5 bases and J dropped 2 bases, with 7 bases sitting between them. The CDR3 nucleotides are TGTGCCTGGGGGTTACCTGGAAACACCATATATTTT. It codes for CAWGLPGNTIYF.

This chain links TRBV6-5 with TRBJ2-7, with 11 bases aligning to TRBD1. Germline V gene lookup returns CDR1 MNHEY and CDR2 SVGAGI. V dropped 4 bases and J dropped 9; count of bases not matched to a gene: 8. There are 14 residues in the CDR3. The CDR3 DNA sequence: TGTGCCAGCAGTTCCAACGGACAGGGGGCGAGGCAGTACTTC. Translation gives CASSSNGQGARQYF.

This chain joins TRBV27 and TRBJ2-2; D unresolved. Trimming took 2 bases from V and 4 from J, leaving 17 bases between them. Germline loops: CDR1 MNHEY, CDR2 SMNVEV (reference sequence). This CDR3 comprises 17 residues. CDR3 nucleotide sequence: TGTGCCAGCAGTTTACTACAAGCCGGGCACCGCACCGGGGAGCTGTTTTTT. Protein product: CASSLLQAGHRTGELFF.

The chain recombines TRBV4-2 with TRBJ2-7; 8 nucleotides align to TRBD1. Germline-derived CDR1 and CDR2 are LGHNA and YNFKEQ. Trimming took 2 bases from V and 2 from J; bases not matched to a gene: 2. The CDR3 runs to 14 residues. The CDR3 loop reads CASSQRQGPYEQYF. Here the CDR3 DNA reads TGTGCCAGCAGCCAACGACAGGGGCCCTACGAGCAGTACTTC.

This chain uses TRBV5-6 with TRBJ2-1, with D unclear. V gave up 5 bases and J gave up 2 bases, with 8 bases separating them. In germline, CDR1 is SGHDT, CDR2 YYEEEE. CDR3 length: 13 residues. The CDR3 sequence: CASRSGPYNEQFF. CDR3 nucleotides: TGTGCCAGCAGGTCGGGCCCCTACAATGAGCAGTTCTTC.

V gene TRBV10-3 combines with J gene TRBJ2-3; D perhaps matches TRBD1 (6 bases). Germline values: CDR1 ENHRY, CDR2 SYGVKD. The ends were cut back, 5 bases at V and 1 base at J, with 13 bases in the middle. CDR3 size: 15 residues. The CDR3 protein is CAISPHREGTDTQYF. The CDR3 DNA reads as TGTGCCATCAGTCCACACAGGGAAGGCACAGATACGCAGTATTTT.

V and J are TRBV6-5 and TRBJ2-4; TRBD1 matches at 10 bases. Germline lookup yields CDR1 MNHEY and CDR2 SVGAGI. The CDR3 extends over 13 amino acids. Unmatched junction bases numbered 5, after V lost 6 bases and J lost 9 bases. The CDR3 sequence is CASRPTGGGIQYF. CDR3 in DNA: TGTGCCAGCAGACCGACAGGGGGCGGCATTCAGTACTTC.

This sequence joins TRBV5-8 and TRBJ1-1; no definite D call. The V gene lost 6 bases and the J gene lost 4 bases, with 19 bases spanning the gap. The CDR3 sequence is 15 residues long. Germline assignment: CDR1 SGHTS and CDR2 YDEGEE. DNA of the CDR3: TGTGCCAGCATGGACGTTAGGAGGTTGAGCACTGAAGCTTTCTTT. Encoded protein: CASMDVRRLSTEAFF.

Written as DNA, the CDR3 is TGTGCCAGCAGGGCTAGGACAGCACCTAATCAGCCCCAGCATTTT. This translates into CASRARTAPNQPQHF. The chain employs TRBV28 and TRBJ1-5; D is possibly TRBD1 (6 bases). Deletions cut 6 bases from V and 4 bases from J, with 16 bases between. The length of the CDR3 is 15 residues. Germline V gene lookup returns CDR1 MDHEN and CDR2 SYDVKM.

V usage is TRBV7-3 and J usage is TRBJ2-3; unclear D gene. CDR3 length equals 13 residues. Per germline, CDR1 SGHTA and CDR2 FQGTGA. Trimming stripped 3 bases from V and 3 bases from J, with 7 bases between. The CDR3 DNA is TGTGCCAGCAGCTTGTCGAGGACAGATACGCAGTATTTT. Its translation: CASSLSRTDTQYF. Looking up the rest from reference TRBV7-3 and TRBJ2-3 gives the full variable domain: GAGVSQTPSNKVTEKGKYVELRCDPISGHTALYWYRQSLGQGPEFLIYFQGTGAADDSGLPNDRFFAVRPEGSVSTLKIQRTERGDSAVYLCASSLSRTDTQYFGPGTRLTVL.

V gene TRBV11-3 combines with J gene TRBJ2-7; D unclear. V was shortened by 5 bases and J by 7 bases, with 6 bases between the two germline ends. CDR3 length: 10 amino acids. From germline, CDR1 is SGHNT and CDR2 YENEEA. For the CDR3, the DNA is TGTGCCAGCAGCATCAATGAGCAGTACTTC. Residues: CASSINEQYF.

The J gene is TRBJ1-6, the V gene TRBV30; no clear D. This CDR3 spans 15 amino acids. V gave up 1 base and J gave up 8 bases, with 15 bases separating them. CDR1 is GTSNPN and CDR2 is SVGIG in the germline V gene (reference sequence). The CDR3 region is CAWSAGPPGDSPLHF. The CDR3 nucleotides read TGTGCCTGGAGTGCTGGGCCCCCTGGGGATTCACCCCTCCACTTT.

This chain uses TRBV7-2 with TRBJ2-5, with 11 bases lining up with TRBD1. This CDR3 has 14 residues. V dropped 5 bases and J dropped 5; count of bases not matched to a gene: 4. Germline V gives CDR1 SGHTA, CDR2 FQGNSA. CDR3 loop: CASSRDRGTETQYF. CDR3 DNA: TGTGCCAGCAGCCGGGACAGGGGGACCGAGACCCAGTACTTC.

The V gene is TRBV29-1, the J gene TRBJ2-2; TRBD1 agrees at 12 bases. V shed 5 bases, J shed 4 bases, and the junction held 5 bases outside the gene matches. The CDR3 spans 15 residues. Germline CDR1 is SQVTM and CDR2 is ANQGSEA. CDR3 coding DNA: TGCAGCGTTTCCGGGACAGGGGGCTTCACCGGGGAGCTGTTTTTT. Translated, it gives CSVSGTGGFTGELFF.

This clone was recorded once. The V and J genes are TRBV19 and TRBJ2-7; 8 bases align to TRBD1. The CDR3 length is 15 residues. The germline gives CDR1 LNHDA, CDR2 SQIVND (reference sequence). V dropped 5 bases and J dropped 0; count of bases not matched to a gene: 6. Here the CDR3 DNA reads TGTGCCAGTAGTGCCGGACAGGGCCGCTCCTACGAGCAGTACTTC. Amino acid sequence: CASSAGQGRSYEQYF.